This T cell receptor beta chain was identified during a study of blood T cells in healthy people across ages. A second PCR of roughly 7 to 11 cycles used a sample-barcoded 5' primer and a J-beta primer mix. Each cDNA molecule was tagged by a template-switch adaptor with 12 random nucleotides. One entry per CDR3 protein results from TCRdb running MiXCR on the 5' RACE reads. The top ten hold around 13% of the sample, which has about 1.1 million distinct CDR3 sequences, around two fifths seen once. Ranging in age from about 6 to 90, the donors were healthy Caucasian individuals from Russia. Germline trimming cut 5 bases from V and 2 bases from J; bases unmatched to any gene: 14. Germline V gene data show CDR1 as SGHVS and CDR2 as FQNEAQ. This CDR3 comprises 17 residues. This clonotype was detected a few times. The antigen is unknown. Study-level results: Older age coincided with a roughly linear decline in TCR beta diversity per million T cells.

The chain uses TRBV7-8 and TRBJ1-2; 7 bases are shared with TRBD1. The receptor was derived from a man between 18 and 35 years old in good health. Material: blood. The DNA for the CDR3 is TGTGCCAGCAGCCCTAGCCTACCGACAGGGTTGAACTATGGCTACACCTTC. The encoded protein is CASSPSLPTGLNYGYTF.